Listed below are T cell receptor beta chains from one sample, sequenced in a study of blood T cell repertoires in COVID-19. Sequenced by immunoSEQ multiplex PCR; TCRdb stores in-frame clones only, minus some. There are around 440,000 clones in the sample; around 88% occur only once, and roughly 12% lies in the top ten. Sequencing was performed on peripheral blood. Receptor source: a woman aged 45 to 65 with COVID-19, enrolled during active disease. Both conserved end residues are part of each CDR3. D genes are given only for firm matches. For some rows the clone size is stated as once, few or many, or as a class when expanded; others skip it.

j_call	clone_size	cdr3_length	d_call	v_call	cdr3_nt	cdr3_aa
TRBJ1-3	NA	17	NA	TRBV9	TGTGCCAGCAGCGTAGAACGACAGCCCTCCCTTGGAAACACCATATATTTT	CASSVERQPSLGNTIYF
TRBJ1-2	NA	15	NA	TRBV6-2/TRBV6-3	TGTGCCAGCAGTTCGCCTAGTAGGGGCGGGGCTGGCTACACCTTC	CASSSPSRGGAGYTF
TRBJ2-1	once	13	TRBD2	TRBV12-3/TRBV12-4	TGTGCCAGCAGTTCCACTAGCGGGGGTGAGCAGTTCTTC	CASSSTSGGEQFF
TRBJ2-1	NA	15	NA	TRBV6-1	TGTGCCAGCAGTGAAGAGGCAGGCACATACAATGAGCAGTTCTTC	CASSEEAGTYNEQFF
TRBJ2-7	NA	13	NA	TRBV2	TGTGCCAGCAGTGCGGACACCTTCTACGAGCAGTACTTC	CASSADTFYEQYF
TRBJ2-6	NA	17	TRBD2	TRBV19	TGTGCCAGTACCCCTAGCGGGGCTAACTCTGGGGCCAACGTCCTGACTTTC	CASTPSGANSGANVLTF
TRBJ1-3	NA	17	NA	TRBV9	TGTGCCAGCAGCCCGAGACAGGCTACAACCTCTGGAAACACCATATATTTT	CASSPRQATTSGNTIYF
TRBJ1-1	NA	15	NA	TRBV6-1	TGTGCCAGCAGTGAACGGGGGGGAGGGTACACTGAAGCTTTCTTT	CASSERGGGYTEAFF
TRBJ1-2	NA	13	TRBD1	TRBV6-5	TGTGCCAGCAGCCTACAGGGGTTCTATGGCTACACCTTC	CASSLQGFYGYTF
TRBJ2-7	NA	15	TRBD1	TRBV10-3	TGTGCCATCAGTGAGTCGACAGGGCTTCGCTACGAGCAGTACTTC	CAISESTGLRYEQYF
TRBJ2-7	NA	13	NA	TRBV11-1	TGTGCCTGCCTGAATGGGGCGGGGCACGAGCAGTACTTC	CACLNGAGHEQYF
TRBJ2-2	few	16	NA	TRBV29-1	TGCAGCGTCCCAAAAATAGACGGAGCTAACACCGGGGAGCTGTTTTTT	CSVPKIDGANTGELFF
TRBJ1-6	NA	16	TRBD1	TRBV19	TGTGCCAGTAGTACCCTAGACAGGGGAGTGGATTCACCCCTCCACTTT	CASSTLDRGVDSPLHF
TRBJ2-3	NA	16	TRBD2	TRBV5-1	TGCGCCAGCAGCTTGGGTAGCGGGGGTGTCACAGATACGCAGTATTTT	CASSLGSGGVTDTQYF
TRBJ1-2	NA	15	NA	TRBV5-1	TGCGCCAGCAGCTTGGCCTTGGGGGGTAACTATGGCTACACCTTC	CASSLALGGNYGYTF
TRBJ2-1	NA	14	TRBD2	TRBV6-5	TGTGCCAGCAGTCTAGCGGGGGGGAACAATGAGCAGTTCTTC	CASSLAGGNNEQFF
TRBJ2-7	NA	15	TRBD1	TRBV6-5	TGTGCCAGCAGTTACCCCCAACAGGGGGTCTACGAGCAGTACTTC	CASSYPQQGVYEQYF
TRBJ2-7	NA	15	TRBD1	TRBV7-9	TGTGCCAGCAGGCCCGGGACAGGGGGCTTGGACGAGCAGTACTTC	CASRPGTGGLDEQYF
TRBJ1-1	NA	14	TRBD1	TRBV27	TGTGCCAGCAGTTCTGGGACAGGGTATACTGAAGCTTTCTTT	CASSSGTGYTEAFF
TRBJ1-1	NA	16	NA	TRBV5-4	TGTGCCAGCAGCCTTAGTTTCTTCAGGGACTACACTGAAGCTTTCTTT	CASSLSFFRDYTEAFF
TRBJ2-2	NA	14	NA	TRBV4-1	TGCGCCAGCAGCCGACCGAGGGGGACCGGGGAGCTGTTTTTT	CASSRPRGTGELFF
TRBJ2-3	NA	12	NA	TRBV30	TGTGCCTGGAGTGCAACTACGGGACAGCAGTATTTT	CAWSATTGQQYF
TRBJ1-4	NA	17	NA	TRBV5-1	TGCGCCAGCAGCTTGGGCGGACCCCAGGAGGGGAGAGAAAAACTGTTTTTT	CASSLGGPQEGREKLFF
TRBJ1-1	NA	15	TRBD1	TRBV3-1/TRBV3-2	TGTGCCAGCAGCTACAAGGGACAGGGGGCGACTGAAGCTTTCTTT	CASSYKGQGATEAFF
TRBJ1-2	NA	15	NA	TRBV6-5	TGTGCCAGCAGCAAGGCGGCTCCCCCGGACTATGGCTACACCTTC	CASSKAAPPDYGYTF
TRBJ1-1	NA	13	NA	TRBV7-9	TGTGCCAGCAGCTTAGAGGCGGGAGCAGGAGCTTTCTTT	CASSLEAGAGAFF
TRBJ1-4	NA	14	TRBD1	TRBV10-1	TGCGCCAGCAGCCGCACAGGGGCAGGTGAAAAACTGTTTTTT	CASSRTGAGEKLFF
TRBJ2-7	NA	14	TRBD2	TRBV5-1	TGCGCCAGCAGCCTGAGCGGGGAGCCCTACGAGCAGTACTTC	CASSLSGEPYEQYF
TRBJ1-2	NA	15	NA	TRBV28	TGTGCCAGCAGTTTGGCCCCTAAGGAGAACTATGGCTACACCTTC	CASSLAPKENYGYTF
TRBJ1-1	NA	18	TRBD1	TRBV15	TGTGCCACCAGCAGAGCCTTCGCGACCGACAGGGGAGGCACTGAAGCTTTCTTT	CATSRAFATDRGGTEAFF
TRBJ1-1	NA	13	TRBD1	TRBV27	TGTGCCAGCAGGTTACAGGGGCGGGCTGAAGCTTTCTTT	CASRLQGRAEAFF
TRBJ2-7	NA	14	NA	TRBV30	TGTGCCTGGGGCCGGGGAGGGGGGGCCTACGAGCAGTACTTC	CAWGRGGGAYEQYF
TRBJ1-2	NA	14	NA	TRBV15	TGTGCCACCAGCAGAGATAGGGGCCGATATGGCTACACCTTC	CATSRDRGRYGYTF
TRBJ2-2	NA	19	TRBD2	TRBV12-5	TGTGCTAGTGGTCAAGGGACTAGCGGGGGGGCCCGGAACACCGGGGAGCTGTTTTTT	CASGQGTSGGARNTGELFF
TRBJ1-5	NA	15	TRBD1	TRBV28	TGTGCCAGCAGGGGGACAGGGTTTACTAATCAGCCCCAGCATTTT	CASRGTGFTNQPQHF
TRBJ1-2	NA	15	NA	TRBV19	TGTGCCAGTAGTAACCGGGACACATCTAACTATGGCTACACCTTC	CASSNRDTSNYGYTF
TRBJ2-5	NA	17	TRBD1	TRBV24-1	TGTGCCACCAGTGATGACGATACAGGGGGGATCCAAGAGACCCAGTACTTC	CATSDDDTGGIQETQYF
TRBJ1-6	once	14	TRBD1	TRBV3-1/TRBV3-2	TGTGCCAGCAGCCACGGGACAGTCAGTTCACCCCTCCACTTT	CASSHGTVSSPLHF
TRBJ1-1	NA	15	NA	TRBV3-1/TRBV3-2	TGTGCCAGCAGCCGTAAGATTGGGCCAGACACTGAAGCTTTCTTT	CASSRKIGPDTEAFF
TRBJ2-7	NA	14	TRBD1	TRBV6-5	TGTGCCAGCAGGATATTACAGGGGCCCTACGAGCAGTACTTC	CASRILQGPYEQYF
TRBJ1-5	NA	15	NA	TRBV6-2/TRBV6-3	TGTGCCAGCAGTTACTACAGCGGGGGCAATCAGCCCCAGCATTTT	CASSYYSGGNQPQHF